This passage covers 25 T cell receptor beta chains from one sample sequenced in a study of cytomegalovirus exposure and HLA in healthy donors. It was with 60 Vbeta and 13 Jbeta primers that the PCR ran. The method was immunoSEQ multiplex PCR; TCRdb's version includes in-frame clones alone and lacks a portion of them. The table includes some 160,000 clones, over 60% detected once. Sequenced sample: PBMCs. The receptors were gathered from a woman aged 25 to 39 in good health and CMV-seronegative.

The chain carries TRBV19 and TRBJ2-7, with a tentative D call TRBD2 (6 bases). V was trimmed by 10 bases and J by 3 bases, leaving 16 bases between them. The CDR3 is 13 amino acids. Per the germline V gene, CDR1 is LNHDA and CDR2 is SQIVND (reference sequence). CDR3 DNA: TGTGCCACCGGGGGACCGATTGTCTACGAGCAGTACTTC. Translating it yields CATGGPIVYEQYF.

The V and J genes are TRBV5-4 and TRBJ1-2; TRBD1 is a possible D gene (6 bases). The length of the CDR3 is 13 residues. V lost 0 bases and J 6 bases, leaving 9 bases between the germline ends. CDR1 is SGHNT and CDR2 is YYREEE in the germline V gene (reference sequence). CDR3 residues: CASSLDRAHGYTF. CDR3 DNA sequence: TGTGCCAGCAGCTTGGACAGGGCCCATGGCTACACCTTC.

The chain couples TRBV5-1 to TRBJ2-7, with TRBD1 matching over 11 bases. Trimming removed 4 bases from V and 6 bases from J; junction bases left unmatched: 15. The CDR3 totals 17 residues. Germline V gene lookup returns CDR1 SGHRS and CDR2 YFSETQ. The CDR3 nucleotides are TGCGCCAGCAGCCAAATACCCGGGACAGGGGGTCCCGGCGAGCAGTACTTC. This encodes CASSQIPGTGGPGEQYF.

The chain combines TRBV15 with TRBJ1-1; tentatively, D is TRBD1 (5 bases). The CDR3 is 13 residues long. V was shortened by 3 bases and J by 6 bases, with 11 bases between the two germline ends. Germline V gene sequence: CDR1 LNHNV, CDR2 YYDKDF (reference sequence). CDR3 region: CATSRVQGAEAFF. The CDR3 coding sequence is TGTGCCACCAGCAGGGTCCAGGGCGCTGAAGCTTTCTTT.

The count of this clone is one. V is TRBV7-6 and J is TRBJ1-1; possibly TRBD1 for D (6 bases). Trimming left V 2 bases short and J 2 bases short, with 18 bases between. The CDR3 runs to 17 residues. CDR1 SGHVS and CDR2 FNYEAQ come from the germline V gene. Here the CDR3 DNA reads TGTGCCAGCAGCTTATCCGGCTCAGGGACACTAAACACTGAAGCTTTCTTT. This gives the protein CASSLSGSGTLNTEAFF.

There are a few counts of this clone. The V gene is TRBV27, the J gene TRBJ2-3; 9 positions match TRBD2. CDR3 length: 16 amino acids. Germline V lookup: CDR1 MNHEY, CDR2 SMNVEV (reference sequence). With 8 bases clipped from V and 5 bases from J, the junction kept 14 bases outside the gene matches. The CDR3 coding sequence is TGTGCCAGCCGAGGCGCCGGGACTAGCAACCTAGATACGCAGTATTTT. As protein: CASRGAGTSNLDTQYF.

CDR3 protein: CASSIQGNTEAFF. Written as DNA, the CDR3 is TGTGCCAGCAGTATTCAGGGGAACACTGAAGCTTTCTTT. The rearrangement links TRBV6-1 to TRBJ1-1, with D perhaps matching TRBD1 (5 bases). The CDR3 runs 13 residues. Trimming removed 5 bases from V and 1 base from J, with 8 bases in between. CDR1 MNHNS and CDR2 SASEGT come from the germline V gene.

CDR3 protein: CASSFGGGPINTQYF. The CDR3 coding sequence is TGTGCCAGCAGCTTTGGTGGGGGCCCTATCAATACGCAGTATTTT. The V gene is TRBV7-3, the J gene TRBJ2-3; D may be TRBD1 (6 bases). CDR1 is SGHTA and CDR2 is FQGTGA in the germline V gene. With 3 bases removed from V and 7 bases from J, the gap between germline ends came to 17 bases. The CDR3 loop spans 15 amino acids.

This sequence joins TRBV7-8 and TRBJ2-3, with D tentatively TRBD2 (6 bases). The CDR3 totals 15 residues. Germline CDR1 and CDR2: SGHVS and FQNEAQ. V lost 5 bases and J 4 bases, leaving 16 bases between the germline ends. The CDR3 DNA is TGTGCCAGCAGCCCCCGGGTAACTAGCTCAGATACGCAGTATTTT. This encodes CASSPRVTSSDTQYF.

As DNA, the CDR3 is TGTGCCAGCTCATCTCAGGCGCGGGGGGCCACAGATACGCAGTATTTT. It codes for CASSSQARGATDTQYF. The V gene is TRBV18, the J gene TRBJ2-3; TRBD2 agrees at 8 bases. Germline loops: CDR1 KGHSH, CDR2 LQKENI. This CDR3 spans 16 amino acids. The V segment lost 5 bases and the J segment 2 bases; nucleotides outside the gene matches: 9. Full variable domain (rest looked up from reference TRBV18 and TRBJ2-3): NAGVMQNPRHLVRRRGQEARLRCSPMKGHSHVYWYRQLPEEGLKFMVYLQKENIIDESGMPKERFSAEFPKEGPSILRIQQVVRGDSAAYFCASSSQARGATDTQYFGPGTRLTVL.

The gene calls are TRBV10-3 and TRBJ2-3, with 11 bases identical to TRBD2. V dropped 10 bases and J dropped 3; count of bases not matched to a gene: 15. Germline V CDR1 and CDR2: ENHRY, SYGVKD. This CDR3 contains 17 residues. CDR3 sequence reads: CATQLAGGPGVTDTQYF. CDR3 sequence (DNA): TGTGCCACCCAGTTAGCGGGAGGGCCTGGGGTGACAGATACGCAGTATTTT.

The J gene is TRBJ1-2, the V gene TRBV7-6, with D possibly matching TRBD1 (5 bases). The V gene lost 5 bases and the J gene lost 5 bases, with 12 bases spanning the gap. The CDR3 extends over 13 amino acids. Germline lookup yields CDR1 SGHVS and CDR2 FNYEAQ. In nucleotides, the CDR3 is TGTGCCAGCAGCCCCGTGGGGCTTTATGGCTACACCTTC. Its translation is CASSPVGLYGYTF.

The genes are TRBV4-1 and TRBJ2-7; D is perhaps TRBD2 (5 bases). V gave up 1 base and J gave up 0 bases, with 10 bases separating them. The CDR3 length is 15 residues. Per the germline V gene, CDR1 is MGHRA and CDR2 is YSYEKL. The CDR3, as DNA: TGCGCCAGCAGCCAAGGCCCGGGGAGCTCCTACGAGCAGTACTTC. Amino acids: CASSQGPGSSYEQYF.

This chain connects TRBV19 to TRBJ2-1, with 10 positions matching TRBD2. The CDR3 runs 14 residues. The trim removed 4 bases at V and 8 bases at J, leaving 5 bases unmatched. The V gene's germline CDR1 is LNHDA and CDR2 SQIVND (reference sequence). CDR3 region: CASSRTSGGDEQFF. In nucleotides, the CDR3 is TGTGCCAGTAGTAGGACTAGCGGTGGGGATGAGCAGTTCTTC.

This clone has more than one count but fewer than ten. CDR3: CATSRAVNTEAFF. The CDR3 bases are TGTGCCACCAGCAGAGCTGTGAACACTGAAGCTTTCTTT. The chain carries TRBV15 and TRBJ1-1, with D hard to call. Germline CDR1 LNHNV, CDR2 YYDKDF (reference sequence). The length of the CDR3 is 13 residues. Trimming took off 1 base at V and 0 bases at J, with 3 bases between the two ends.

The rearrangement links TRBV7-2 to TRBJ2-2; 8 bases map to TRBD2. J lost 6 bases, V lost 5 bases, and 11 bases had no gene match. Germline V gives CDR1 SGHTA, CDR2 FQGNSA. The CDR3 is made up of 16 amino acids. The CDR3 loop is CASSTTSGLASGELFF. The CDR3 coding sequence is TGTGCCAGCAGCACAACTAGCGGCCTCGCCTCCGGGGAGCTGTTTTTT.

The CDR3 DNA sequence: TGCAGCGTTGAAGTATGGGCTAGCGGGGGGGTAAAGGGTTCTGATACGCAGTATTTT. Its translation is CSVEVWASGGVKGSDTQYF. The chain employs TRBV29-1 and TRBJ2-3, with 12 bases identical to TRBD2. J lost 6 bases, V lost 1 base, and 17 bases had no gene match. Per the germline V gene, CDR1 is SQVTM and CDR2 is ANQGSEA. CDR3 length equals 19 residues.

This clone was picked up a small number of times. This chain connects TRBV5-4 to TRBJ2-7, with a tentative D call TRBD2 (6 bases). Germline CDR1 and CDR2: SGHNT and YYREEE (reference sequence). The CDR3 covers 13 residues. Trimming shortened V by 1 base and J by 3 bases, and 8 bases separated the two germline ends. The CDR3 sequence: CASSLRGIYEQYF. CDR3 nucleotide sequence: TGTGCCAGCAGCTTGCGGGGGATCTACGAGCAGTACTTC.

The V call is TRBV7-9, the J call TRBJ1-1, with a possible D match to TRBD1 (5 bases). With 5 bases removed from V and 7 bases from J, the gap between germline ends came to 11 bases. Germline V gene data show CDR1 as SEHNR and CDR2 as FQNEAQ (reference sequence). The CDR3 spans 12 residues. The CDR3: CASSGGRGEAFF. The CDR3 nucleotides are TGTGCCAGCAGCGGGGGGAGAGGTGAAGCTTTCTTT.

To note about this clone: Different DNA sequences within this sample yield the same CDR3. The gene calls are TRBV30 and TRBJ2-7; D possibly corresponds to TRBD1 (5 bases). Trimming cost V 2 bases and J 2 bases, with 10 bases left between them. Germline V CDR1 and CDR2: GTSNPN, SVGIG (reference sequence). The CDR3 extends over 13 amino acids. CDR3 coding DNA: TGTGCCTGGAGTAGGGGCCGTGCCTACGAGCAGTACTTC. It yields the protein CAWSRGRAYEQYF.

This chain uses TRBV9 with TRBJ1-6; D not resolved. Germline V lookup: CDR1 SGDLS, CDR2 YYNGEE. Trimming left V 0 bases short and J 7 bases short, with 11 bases between. The CDR3 loop spans 15 amino acids. As DNA, the CDR3 is TGTGCCAGCAGCGTAGAAGGAGTTAAGAATTCACCCCTCCACTTT. Residues: CASSVEGVKNSPLHF.

J is TRBJ2-7 and V is TRBV27, with D perhaps TRBD1 (6 bases). Germline CDR1 reads MNHEY; CDR2 reads SMNVEV (reference sequence). V lost 2 bases to trimming and J lost 5 bases, with 16 bases between them. The length of the CDR3 is 15 residues. The CDR3 is CASSLQWTVSHEQYF. For the CDR3, the DNA is TGTGCCAGCAGTTTACAATGGACAGTCAGCCACGAGCAGTACTTC.

The chain uses TRBV14 and TRBJ1-1; 8 bases agree with TRBD1. Looked up from germline, CDR1 is SGHDN and CDR2 is FVKESK. The CDR3 extends over 15 amino acids. Trimming at V came to 4 bases and at J to 1 base, leaving 5 bases not matched to a gene. CDR3 in amino acids: CASSPWDRTNTEAFF. The CDR3 region has the DNA TGTGCCAGCAGCCCTTGGGACAGGACGAACACTGAAGCTTTCTTT.

This chain uses TRBV7-6 with TRBJ1-6; D uncertain. Germline V lookup: CDR1 SGHVS, CDR2 FNYEAQ. Trimming removed 5 bases from V and 0 bases from J, with 17 bases in between. The CDR3 is 18 residues long. The CDR3 DNA sequence: TGTGCCAGCAGCCAGTCCCCAGGTCTTAGCTCCTATAATTCACCCCTCCACTTT. Its protein product is CASSQSPGLSSYNSPLHF. Drawing the rest from reference TRBV7-6 and TRBJ1-6, the complete variable domain is GAGVSQSPRYKVTKRGQDVALRCDPISGHVSLYWYRQALGQGPEFLTYFNYEAQQDKSGLPNDRFSAERPEGSISTLTIQRTEQRDSAMYRCASSQSPGLSSYNSPLHFGNGTRLTVT.

The chain carries TRBV6-6 and TRBJ2-7, with TRBD1 as a possible D gene (5 bases). V was pared by 2 bases and J by 3 bases, with 11 bases between. The CDR3 sequence is 14 residues long. The V gene's germline CDR1 is MNHNY and CDR2 SVGAGI (reference sequence). The CDR3 coding sequence is TGTGCCAGCAGTTACGACAGTCAGGGCTACGAGCAGTACTTC. It specifies CASSYDSQGYEQYF.